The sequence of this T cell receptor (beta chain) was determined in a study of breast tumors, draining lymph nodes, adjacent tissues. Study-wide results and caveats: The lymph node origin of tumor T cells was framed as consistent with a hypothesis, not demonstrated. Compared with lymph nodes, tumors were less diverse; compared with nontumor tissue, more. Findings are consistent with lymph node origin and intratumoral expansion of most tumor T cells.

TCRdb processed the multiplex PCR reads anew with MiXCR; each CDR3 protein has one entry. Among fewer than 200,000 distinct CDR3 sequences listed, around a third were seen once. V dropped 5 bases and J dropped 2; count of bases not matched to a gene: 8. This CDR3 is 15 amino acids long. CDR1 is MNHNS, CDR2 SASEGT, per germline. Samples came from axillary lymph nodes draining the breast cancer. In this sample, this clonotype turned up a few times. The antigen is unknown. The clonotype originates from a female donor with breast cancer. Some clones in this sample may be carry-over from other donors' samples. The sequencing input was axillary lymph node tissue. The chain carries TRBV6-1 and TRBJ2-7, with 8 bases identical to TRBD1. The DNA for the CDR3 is TGTGCCAGCAGTCGTGGACAGGGATTTGCCTACGAGCAGTACTTC. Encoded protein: CASSRGQGFAYEQYF.